This T cell receptor (beta chain) was sequenced during a study of OX40 agonist ivuxolimab in advanced cancers. Study in general: Patients in dose escalation had liver, melanoma, kidney or head and neck cancers.

Assay used: immunoSEQ multiplex PCR; TCRdb lists only in-frame clones, some missing. The data contain tens of thousands of clones, roughly 87% of them singletons. CDR1 is SGHVS, CDR2 FQNEAQ, per germline. V lost 5 bases and J lost 0; bases outside the gene matches: 4. The CDR3 has 16 amino acids. The study, taken as a whole, reports: The authors did not determine the antigen specificity of the expanded peripheral T cells.

This clone was picked up a small number of times. Its antigen remains unknown. This material consisted of CD4+ or CD8+ T cells sorted from blood, taken in a trial of the OX40 agonist ivuxolimab. The source is an adult with an advanced solid tumor such as melanoma, head and neck, liver or kidney cancer. The chain joins TRBV7-8 to TRBJ2-7, with 13 nucleotides matching TRBD2. CDR3: CASSPGLAGNSYEQYF. In DNA, the CDR3 is TGTGCCAGCAGCCCGGGACTAGCGGGGAACTCCTACGAGCAGTACTTC.